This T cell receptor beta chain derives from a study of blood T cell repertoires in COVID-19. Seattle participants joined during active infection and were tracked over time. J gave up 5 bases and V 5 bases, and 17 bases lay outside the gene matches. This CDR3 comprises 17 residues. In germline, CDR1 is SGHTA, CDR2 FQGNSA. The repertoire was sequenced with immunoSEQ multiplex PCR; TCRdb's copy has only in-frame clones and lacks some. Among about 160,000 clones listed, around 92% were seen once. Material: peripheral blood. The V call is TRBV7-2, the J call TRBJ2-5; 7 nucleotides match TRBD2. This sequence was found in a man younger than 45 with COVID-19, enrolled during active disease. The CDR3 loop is CASSTQLGEGWRETQYF. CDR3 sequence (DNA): TGTGCCAGCAGCACACAGCTGGGGGAGGGTTGGAGGGAGACCCAGTACTTC.